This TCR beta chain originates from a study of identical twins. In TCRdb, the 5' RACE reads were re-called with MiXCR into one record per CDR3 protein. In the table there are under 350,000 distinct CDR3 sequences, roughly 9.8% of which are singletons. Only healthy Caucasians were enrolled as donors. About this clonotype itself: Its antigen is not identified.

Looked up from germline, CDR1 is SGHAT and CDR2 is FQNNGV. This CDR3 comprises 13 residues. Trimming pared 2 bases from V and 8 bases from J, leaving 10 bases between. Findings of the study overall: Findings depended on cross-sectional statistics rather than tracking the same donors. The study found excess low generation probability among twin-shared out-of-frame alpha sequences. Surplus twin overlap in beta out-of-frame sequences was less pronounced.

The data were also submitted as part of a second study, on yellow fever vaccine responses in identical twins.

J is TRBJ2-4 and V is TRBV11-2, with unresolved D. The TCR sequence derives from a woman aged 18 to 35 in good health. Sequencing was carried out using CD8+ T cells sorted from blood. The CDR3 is CASSLLTVDIQYF. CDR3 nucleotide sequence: TGTGCCAGCAGCTTATTAACTGTGGACATTCAGTACTTC.